The 10 T cell receptor beta chains in this list originate from one sample, sequenced in a study of CD8+CD57+ T cells in acquired aplastic anemia (dated by TCRdb to the late 2010s). What the authors observed across the whole study: In patients, diversity was lower in CD8+CD57+ cells than in the total CD4+ and CD8+ cell pools.

For sequencing, an Illumina HiSeq 2000 was employed. Genomic DNA served as template for TCR beta VDJ combination and CDR3 sequence profiling. TCRdb ran its own pipeline on the public reads, namely fastp trimming at Q25 and MiXCR clone calling, and kept in-frame beta chains. Each CDR3 protein appears once, grouped with its most common genes and DNA. For this sample the table gives 15,000 to 20,000 distinct CDR3 sequences, of which under 40% were detected only once. The top ten clonotypes cover about 86% of the sample. These receptors' targets are unknown. Expansion of CD8+CD57+ cells had been shown by flow cytometry in the patients chosen for sequencing. Material: CD8+CD57+ T cells sorted from PBMCs. What the cell subset or site label conveys for this sample: bead-enriched CD8+CD57+ effector memory T cells from SAA patients. These receptors came from a human donor with aplastic anemia.

This chain links TRBV7-3 with TRBJ2-7, with D perhaps TRBD1 or TRBD2 (7 bases each). The CDR3 contains 14 residues. The germline CDR1 and CDR2 sequences are SGHTA and FQGTGA. Trimming removed 4 bases from V and 3 bases from J, with 13 bases in between. DNA of the CDR3: TGTGCCAGCAGCTCTCAGGGGGGGGGCTACGAGCAGTACTTC. Its protein product is CASSSQGGGYEQYF.

The J gene is TRBJ2-1, the V gene TRBV5-8; D is undetermined. Between the trimmed V and J ends, which lost 0 bases and 10 bases, there was a span of 11 bases. Germline-derived CDR1 and CDR2 are SGHTS and YDEGEE. CDR3 size: 13 residues. In nucleotides, the CDR3 is TGTGCCAGCAGCTTGGTACCCTTCCAAGAGCAGTTCTTC. Translation: CASSLVPFQEQFF.

This chain links TRBV6-5 with TRBJ1-1; no definite D call. Germline CDR1 is MNHEY and CDR2 is SVGAGI. The CDR3 sequence is 18 residues long. Trimming shortened V by 2 bases and J by 7 bases, and 26 bases separated the two germline ends. The CDR3 DNA reads TGTGCCAGCAGTTACATTTTCGGGAGGGATTTTGTGTCTGGTGAAGCTTTCTTT. This gives the protein CASSYIFGRDFVSGEAFF.

The rearrangement joins TRBV20-1 to TRBJ2-5; D gene uncertain. Per germline, CDR1 DFQATT and CDR2 SNEGSKA (reference sequence). Trimming cost V 1 base and J 1 base, with 7 bases left between them. The CDR3 runs 13 residues. The CDR3 protein is CSARGTPQETQYF. In nucleotides, the CDR3 is TGCAGTGCTAGAGGCACTCCCCAAGAGACCCAGTACTTC.

This clonotype occurred a few times. The gene calls are TRBV10-2 and TRBJ2-7; possibly TRBD1 or TRBD2 for D (5 bases each). V was shortened by 5 bases and J by 3 bases, with 23 bases between the two germline ends. Germline V gene sequence: CDR1 WSHSY, CDR2 SAAADI. The CDR3 covers 17 residues. DNA for the CDR3: TGCGCCAGCAGTAGGTGGGCGGCCGGGACCGGTAACTACGAGCAGTACTTC. Protein product: CASSRWAAGTGNYEQYF.

V gene TRBV20-1 combines with J gene TRBJ2-1, with a weak D call TRBD1 (6 bases). The CDR3 spans 14 residues. V gave up 4 bases and J gave up 7 bases, with 17 bases separating them. Germline-derived CDR1 and CDR2 are DFQATT and SNEGSKA (reference sequence). As DNA, the CDR3 is TGCAGTGCTACGCCCTGGGGGCAGCTAAATGAGCAGTTCTTC. Its protein is CSATPWGQLNEQFF.

This clonotype occurred many times. This chain links TRBV6-4 with TRBJ2-1, with 10 bases identical to TRBD2. There are 17 residues in the CDR3. Germline-derived CDR1 and CDR2 are MRHNA and SNTAGT. Losses at the gene ends were 3 bases for V and 4 bases for J; bases not matched to a gene: 9. DNA for the CDR3: TGTGCCAGCAGTGAGCGTGCTAGCGGGGGTTGGTACAATGAGCAGTTCTTC. It translates to CASSERASGGWYNEQFF.

Only a few counts were recorded for this clonotype. The conserved phenylalanine or tryptophan is not found at the CDR3 terminus, so this likely reflects a read error. The DNA is left out, because the CDR3 cannot be placed on it with certainty; the CDR3 is given as TCRdb lists it. V and J are TRBV10-1 and TRBJ2-1; TRBD1, as called in the table, went unchecked against the DNA. Germline loops: CDR1 WNHNN, CDR2 SYGVQD (reference sequence). The CDR3 is made up of 10 amino acids, end residues included. The CDR3 loop reads CASSSFRHVP.

The V gene is TRBV12-3 or TRBV12-4, the J gene TRBJ1-2, with 9 bases matching TRBD1. The CDR3 totals 14 residues. Losses at the gene ends were 9 bases for V and 3 bases for J; bases not matched to a gene: 8. CDR3 in DNA: TGTGCCAGTGCCGGGGGACAGGGAGACTATGGCTACACCTTC. This codes for CASAGGQGDYGYTF.

The chain couples TRBV5-1 to TRBJ1-3; possible D gene TRBD1, 5 bases. Trimming left V 5 bases short and J 2 bases short, with 20 bases between. CDR1 and CDR2 from the germline V gene are SGHRS and YFSETQ. CDR3 length: 17 amino acids. CDR3: CASSLTAGTPTGNTIYF. Here the CDR3 DNA reads TGCGCCAGCAGTCTGACCGCCGGGACCCCAACTGGAAACACCATATATTTT.